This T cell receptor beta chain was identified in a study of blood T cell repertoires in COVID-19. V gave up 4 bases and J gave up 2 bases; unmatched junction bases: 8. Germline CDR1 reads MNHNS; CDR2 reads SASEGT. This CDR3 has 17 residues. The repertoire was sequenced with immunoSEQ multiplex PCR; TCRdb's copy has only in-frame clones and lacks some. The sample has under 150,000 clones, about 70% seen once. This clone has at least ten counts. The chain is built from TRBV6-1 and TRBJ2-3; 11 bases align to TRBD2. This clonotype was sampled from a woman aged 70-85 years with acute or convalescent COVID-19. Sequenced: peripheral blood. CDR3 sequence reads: CASSAALAGGDTDTQYF. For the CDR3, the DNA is TGTGCCAGCAGTGCCGCCCTAGCGGGGGGCGACACAGATACGCAGTATTTT.